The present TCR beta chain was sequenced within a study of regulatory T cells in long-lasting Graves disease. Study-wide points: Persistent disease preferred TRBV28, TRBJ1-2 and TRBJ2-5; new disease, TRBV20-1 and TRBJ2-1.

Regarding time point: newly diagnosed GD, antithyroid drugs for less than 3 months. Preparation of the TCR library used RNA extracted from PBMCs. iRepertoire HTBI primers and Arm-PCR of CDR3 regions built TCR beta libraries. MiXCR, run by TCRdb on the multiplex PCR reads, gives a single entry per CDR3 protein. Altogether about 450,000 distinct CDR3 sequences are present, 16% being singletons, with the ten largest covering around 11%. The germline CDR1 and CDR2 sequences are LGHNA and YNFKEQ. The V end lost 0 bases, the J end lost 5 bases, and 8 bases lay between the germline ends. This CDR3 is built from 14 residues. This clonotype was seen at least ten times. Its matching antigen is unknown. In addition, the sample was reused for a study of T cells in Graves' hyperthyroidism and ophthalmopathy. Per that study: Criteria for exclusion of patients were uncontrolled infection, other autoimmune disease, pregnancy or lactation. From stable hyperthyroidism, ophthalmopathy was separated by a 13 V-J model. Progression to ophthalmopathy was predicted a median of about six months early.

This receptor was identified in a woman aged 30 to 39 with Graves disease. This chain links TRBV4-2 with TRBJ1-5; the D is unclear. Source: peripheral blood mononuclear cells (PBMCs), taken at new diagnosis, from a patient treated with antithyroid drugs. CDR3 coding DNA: TGTGCCAGCAGCCAAGAAGGAGGGCATCAGCCCCAGCATTTT. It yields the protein CASSQEGGHQPQHF.